A selection of T cell receptor beta chains follows, all from one sample in a study of T cells in Graves' hyperthyroidism and ophthalmopathy. TCRdb called the multiplex PCR reads again in MiXCR, with one record for every CDR3 protein. The sample carries approximately 410,000 distinct CDR3 sequences, roughly 14% recorded once. Sequences were obtained from blood. These receptors came from a man aged 18 to 30 with Graves' ophthalmopathy. Both conserved end residues are part of each CDR3. A D gene is named only where the DNA matches it firmly. The size field is filled for only some rows; it gives once, few, many or a size class.

-	-	TRBJ1-2	TRBV6-2/TRBV6-3	TGTGCCAGCAGTAACCGGGACGGCCATGGCTACACCTTC	CASSNRDGHGYTF
-	few	TRBJ1-2	TRBV7-8	TGTGCCAGCAGCTTAGGGGGGTCCCCAGGAAGGAGCTATGGCTACACCTTC	CASSLGGSPGRSYGYTF
-	-	TRBJ2-2	TRBV7-3	-	CASSLPPGGRTPGSCFF
-	many	TRBJ1-1	TRBV7-6	TGTGCCAGCAGCTTACATGCCGTGGGGCTGAACACTGAAGCTTTCTTT	CASSLHAVGLNTEAFF
-	-	TRBJ1-2	TRBV12-3/TRBV12-4	TGTGCCAGCAGTTACGGACATACCTTGGGCTACACCTTC	CASSYGHTLGYTF
-	many	TRBJ2-7	TRBV30	TGTGCCTGGACCCCGAAGACAGGCCTTGGGGAGCAGTACTTC	CAWTPKTGLGEQYF
-	few	TRBJ1-5	TRBV19	TGTGCCAGTAGTATGTACGACTATGTCTATAGCAATCAGCCCCAGCATTTT	CASSMYDYVYSNQPQHF
-	few	TRBJ1-3	TRBV20-1	TGCAGTGCTAGCGCCCTAGGGTACCCTGGAAACACCATATATTTT	CSASALGYPGNTIYF
-	many	TRBJ2-3	TRBV14	TGTGCCAGCAGCCACGTACACCTTACGCAGTATTTT	CASSHVHLTQYF
-	few	TRBJ2-2	TRBV2	TGTGCCGCGGGCCGGATGGGGGTAATCACCGGGGAGCTGTTTTTT	CAAGRMGVITGELFF
-	-	TRBJ2-1	TRBV7-3	TGTGCCAGCAGCTCATACAATGAGCAGTCCTTC	CASSSYNEQSF
-	many	TRBJ2-5	TRBV3-1	TGTGCCAGCAGCCAAGTGGGGAGAGCAGAGACCCAGTACTTC	CASSQVGRAETQYF
TRBD2	few	TRBJ2-1	TRBV3-1	TGTGCCAGCAGCCAAGATTTAACTAGCGGGACCTACAATGAGCAGTTCTTC	CASSQDLTSGTYNEQFF
-	many	TRBJ2-7	TRBV7-2	TGTGCCAGCAGCTTAAGTCGACCCTACGAGCAGTACTTC	CASSLSRPYEQYF
-	many	TRBJ2-5	TRBV7-9	TGTGCCAGCAGCTATCGGACGGCGCAAGAGACCCAGTACTTC	CASSYRTAQETQYF
TRBD2	few	TRBJ2-4	TRBV12-3/TRBV12-4	TGTGCCAGCAGTTTCGGGGGGGAAAACATTCAGTACTTC	CASSFGGENIQYF
-	many	TRBJ2-5	TRBV28	TGTGCCAGCGGGGTAGAGACCCAGTACTTC	CASGVETQYF
-	once	TRBJ2-1	TRBV24-1	TGTGCCACCAGTGATTTTTGGGGGCCCAACAATGAGCAGTTCTTC	CATSDFWGPNNEQFF
TRBD1	few	TRBJ1-1	TRBV15	TGTGCCACCAGCAGGGTCCCAGGACAGGGTTCTATGAACACTGAAGCTTTCTTT	CATSRVPGQGSMNTEAFF
-	-	TRBJ1-5	TRBV18	TGTGCCAGCTCACCAGGGGCGGGGGATAGCAATCAGCCCCAGCATTTT	CASSPGAGDSNQPQHF
-	-	TRBJ1-2	TRBV10-3	TGTGCCATCAGTGACGGACCTAATCCTGCTAGCACCTTC	CAISDGPNPASTF
TRBD2	few	TRBJ2-1	TRBV16	TGTGCCAGCAGCCTTTGGGGGACTAGCGGTAGCTCCTACAATGAGCAGTTCTTC	CASSLWGTSGSSYNEQFF
TRBD1	-	TRBJ1-4	TRBV10-3	TGTGCCATCAGCGCGACAGGGGAAAATGAAAAACTGTTTTTT	CAISATGENEKLFF
-	few	TRBJ2-7	TRBV19	TGTGCCAGTCGAGGCAGTGCCTACGAGCAGTACTTC	CASRGSAYEQYF
TRBD1	many	TRBJ2-1	TRBV12-3/TRBV12-4	TGTGCCAGCAGCAGCTCGGGACAGGGAAATGAGCAGTTCTTC	CASSSSGQGNEQFF
TRBD2	-	TRBJ2-3	TRBV5-1	TGCGCCAGCAGCAAACTAGCGGACCCCACAGATACGCAGTATTTT	CASSKLADPTDTQYF
TRBD1	-	TRBJ1-1	TRBV10-3	TGTGCCATCAGTGGGTCCCCGGACAGGGGAACTGAAGCTTTCTTT	CAISGSPDRGTEAFF
TRBD1	-	TRBJ2-3	TRBV9	TGTGCCAGCAGCGTAGAGGGGACAGGGGCCGGTCAGGATACGCAGTATTTT	CASSVEGTGAGQDTQYF
-	-	TRBJ2-5	TRBV9	TGTGCCAGCAGCGTAGGCCCTCACGGGGCCCGAGAGACCCAGTACTTC	CASSVGPHGARETQYF
-	many	TRBJ2-7	TRBV15	TGTGCCACCAGCAGAGGGGGAACAGGGTCCCACGAGCAGTACTTC	CATSRGGTGSHEQYF
-	many	TRBJ1-2	TRBV3-1	TGTGCCAGCAGCCAAGATGTTCCCGGCTACACCTTC	CASSQDVPGYTF
-	many	TRBJ1-5	TRBV28	TGTGCCAGCAGTTTACGGGCCGCGTCAGCCCAGCATTTT	CASSLRAASAQHF
-	many	TRBJ1-2	TRBV7-8	TGTGCCAGCAGCCCCGTGGCGGTCCATGGCTACACCTTC	CASSPVAVHGYTF
-	-	TRBJ2-2	TRBV6-2/TRBV6-3	TGTGCCAGCAGTTACTCGAACTACGGCAGGGGGCTGTTTTTT	CASSYSNYGRGLFF
TRBD1	many	TRBJ2-7	TRBV6-1	TGTGCCAGCAGTTGGGAATTGGACAGGGCCTACGAGCAGTACTTC	CASSWELDRAYEQYF
-	many	TRBJ1-4	TRBV11-2	TGTGCCAGCAGCTTATCACCAGGCAAATCTGAAAAACTGTTTTTT	CASSLSPGKSEKLFF
-	-	TRBJ2-2	TRBV19	TGTGCCAGTAGTATAGGTTCGAACACCGGGGAGCTGTTTTTT	CASSIGSNTGELFF
-	few	TRBJ2-7	TRBV29-1	TGCAGCGTTGCCGGCGGGTCGATCCGCTACGAGCAGTACTTC	CSVAGGSIRYEQYF
TRBD1	-	TRBJ1-2	TRBV12-3/TRBV12-4	TGTGCCAACACCCAGACAGGGTCGAACTATGGCTACACCTTC	CANTQTGSNYGYTF
-	many	TRBJ1-1	TRBV7-8	TGTGCCAGCAGCTCGAAAGACCAGGGTGCGGCTGAAGCTTTCTTT	CASSSKDQGAAEAFF
TRBD2	few	TRBJ2-1	TRBV19	TGTGCCAGTAGTGGACGTCCCGGGACTAGCTTTTTAGGGTACAATGAGCAGTTCTTC	CASSGRPGTSFLGYNEQFF
TRBD1	many	TRBJ1-1	TRBV19	TGTGCCAGTTATACGAACAGGGGCGTTAGGACTGAAGCTTTCTTT	CASYTNRGVRTEAFF
-	few	TRBJ1-1	TRBV9	TGTGCCAGCAGCGTAGGTGGTCTGGGCAGCCGCTTGAACACTGAAGCTTTCTTT	CASSVGGLGSRLNTEAFF
-	many	TRBJ2-7	TRBV5-1	TGCGCCAGCAGCTTGGTCGGGAGCCCCTACGAGCAGTACTTC	CASSLVGSPYEQYF
TRBD2	many	TRBJ2-7	TRBV20-1	TGCAGTGCTAGTACATTGTCTAGCGGGAGACGCCACGAGCAGTACTTC	CSASTLSSGRRHEQYF
-	many	TRBJ1-2	TRBV12-3/TRBV12-4	TGTGCCAGCAGTGCATATCGGACCTATGGCTACACCTTC	CASSAYRTYGYTF
-	many	TRBJ1-6	TRBV6-1	TGTGCCAGCACCCGGGACATAACCTATAATTCACCCCTCCACTTT	CASTRDITYNSPLHF
TRBD1	many	TRBJ1-2	TRBV12-3/TRBV12-4	TGTGCCAGCAGTTTCACAGGGGTTAGCTATGGCTACACCTTC	CASSFTGVSYGYTF
-	few	TRBJ2-1	TRBV11-3	TGTGCCAGCAGCTTCGCAGGGGGGGCTAATTACAATGAGCAGTTCTTC	CASSFAGGANYNEQFF
-	many	TRBJ2-3	TRBV7-2	TGTGCCAGCAGCCAGGGACCGCAACTAAGCACAGATACGCAGTATTTT	CASSQGPQLSTDTQYF
-	many	TRBJ1-1	TRBV27	TGTGCCAGCAGCCGAAGGGCAGGGTCAGCTTTCTTT	CASSRRAGSAFF